Below are 20 T cell receptor beta chains sequenced from a single sample in a study of T cells expressing NK-cell markers. Using the 5' RACE reads, TCRdb records one entry per CDR3 protein without DNA. The sample features 400,000 to 450,000 distinct CDR3 sequences, with about 7.3% in its top ten. Sequenced: blood T cells: a sorted CD56 or NKG2C T cell subset, CD4+ or CD8+ T cells, or bulk PBMC T cells (not recorded which). These receptor sequences come from a woman aged 18 to 75 in good health.

The chain employs TRBV7-9 and TRBJ2-1; with no DNA, the TCRdb D assignment of TRBD1 cannot be verified. Per the germline V gene, CDR1 is SEHNR and CDR2 is FQNEAQ (reference sequence). CDR3 length: 14 amino acids. CDR3 sequence: CASAGAGSYNEQFF. The entire variable domain, with the rest obtained from reference TRBV7-9 and TRBJ2-1, is as follows: DTGVSQNPRHKITKRGQNVTFRCDPISEHNRLYWYRQTLGQGPEFLTYFQNEAQLEKSRLLSDRFSAERPKGSFSTLEIQRTEQGDSAMYLCASAGAGSYNEQFFGPGTRLTVL.

The chain recombines TRBV4-3 with TRBJ2-7; TCRdb proposes TRBD2, but this gene call is untestable without DNA. The CDR3 is 14 residues long. The germline V gene has CDR1 LGHNA and CDR2 YSLEER. The chain's CDR3 is CASSQRAFFYEQYF.

CDR3 loop: CASSQDGGTGELFF. The chain uses TRBV4-3 and TRBJ2-2; the TRBD1 assignment by TCRdb is unverifiable without DNA. Germline CDR1 reads LGHNA; CDR2 reads YSLEER. The CDR3 length is 14 residues.

The rearrangement links TRBV18 to TRBJ2-7; the TCRdb call, TRBD2, lacks DNA for checking. The CDR3 covers 14 residues. Germline-derived CDR1 and CDR2 are KGHSH and LQKENI. The chain's CDR3 is CASSPASGSGEQYF.

The gene calls are TRBV20-1 and TRBJ1-6; TCRdb gives TRBD1 as the D gene, but with no DNA this cannot be confirmed. The germline CDR1 and CDR2 sequences are DFQATT and SNEGSKA (reference sequence). The CDR3 loop spans 14 amino acids. The CDR3: CSAQGTLKGSPLHF.

The chain joins TRBV6-5 to TRBJ2-4; TCRdb proposes TRBD1, but this gene call is untestable without DNA. CDR1 is MNHEY, CDR2 SVGAGI, per germline. This CDR3 region has 16 residues. The CDR3: CASSYEGGLAKNIQYF.

The rearrangement links TRBV6-2 or TRBV6-3 to TRBJ2-1; checking the TCRdb D call of TRBD1 is not possible without DNA. From germline, CDR1 is MNHEY and CDR2 SVGEGT. The CDR3 is made up of 17 amino acids. The CDR3 reads CASSRPQTGSEDNEQFF.

The chain joins TRBV30 to TRBJ2-7; no DNA is available, so the TRBD1 call from TCRdb remains unchecked. This CDR3 comprises 16 residues. Germline V gene data show CDR1 as GTSNPN and CDR2 as SVGIG (reference sequence). The CDR3 region is CAWSTTTPRRAYEQYF.

The chain joins TRBV10-3 to TRBJ2-5; TCRdb lists TRBD2, though no DNA is available to test this call. In germline, CDR1 is ENHRY, CDR2 SYGVKD. CDR3 length: 13 amino acids. CDR3 sequence: CAIKTSGQETQYF.

The genes are TRBV5-1 and TRBJ2-1; absent DNA, TCRdb's TRBD1 call cannot be checked. The CDR3 has 15 residues. The germline V gene encodes CDR1 SGHRS and CDR2 YFSETQ. The CDR3 protein is CASVTGTGGRNEQFF. The whole variable domain, filled in from reference TRBV5-1 and TRBJ2-1, reads KAGVTQTPRYLIKTRGQQVTLSCSPISGHRSVSWYQQTPGQGLQFLFEYFSETQRNKGNFPGRFSGRQFSNSRSEMNVSTLELGDSALYLCASVTGTGGRNEQFFGPGTRLTVL.

The chain recombines TRBV3-1 with TRBJ2-3. The CDR3 sequence is 15 residues long. CDR1 and CDR2 from the germline V gene are LGHDT and YNNKEL (reference sequence). The CDR3 reads CASSQGSGSVDTQYF.

The chain links TRBV7-2 to TRBJ2-1; without DNA, the TCRdb call of TRBD2 cannot be checked. Germline V CDR1 and CDR2: SGHTA, FQGNSA. The CDR3 loop spans 14 amino acids. The CDR3 reads CASTSGGHYNEQFF.

The chain carries TRBV4-3 and TRBJ2-1. The CDR3 contains 16 residues. In germline, CDR1 is LGHNA, CDR2 YSLEER. CDR3 region: CASSQDWLATYNEQFF.

The V gene is TRBV2, the J gene TRBJ2-2; the D call from TCRdb, TRBD1, cannot be confirmed without DNA. Germline V lookup: CDR1 SNHLY, CDR2 FYNNEI. The CDR3 is 16 residues long. Here the CDR3 reads CASRPQTGKNTGELFF.

This sequence joins TRBV10-3 and TRBJ2-2; TCRdb returns TRBD1, unconfirmable since there is no DNA. This CDR3 is built from 13 residues. Germline V CDR1 and CDR2: ENHRY, SYGVKD. The CDR3 sequence: CAISGTATGELFF.

The chain combines TRBV12-3 or TRBV12-4 with TRBJ1-1. This CDR3 has 14 amino acids. The CDR3 region is CASSLAYKNTEAFF.

The chain employs TRBV4-2 and TRBJ1-1. The germline V gene has CDR1 LGHNA and CDR2 YNFKEQ. The CDR3 runs to 14 residues. The CDR3 sequence is CASSQGWENTEAFF.

The chain employs TRBV10-3 and TRBJ2-1; TCRdb's D gene call, TRBD2, goes unchecked for lack of DNA. The CDR3 runs 14 residues. Germline V gives CDR1 ENHRY, CDR2 SYGVKD. The CDR3: CAWPQRGVGTEQFF.

The rearrangement joins TRBV3-1 to TRBJ1-5; lacking DNA, the TRBD1 call made by TCRdb goes unchecked. This CDR3 has 13 residues. The germline CDR1 and CDR2 sequences are LGHDT and YNNKEL (reference sequence). The CDR3 sequence is CASSQKGVQPQHF. Complete variable domain (other parts from reference TRBV3-1 and TRBJ1-5): DTAVSQTPKYLVTQMGNDKSIKCEQNLGHDTMYWYKQDSKKFLKIMFSYNNKELIINETVPNRFSPKSPDKAHLNLHINSLELGDSAVYFCASSQKGVQPQHFGDGTRLSIL.

V is TRBV28 and J is TRBJ2-1; lacking DNA, the TRBD1 call made by TCRdb goes unchecked. The CDR3 sequence is 15 residues long. Germline V gene data show CDR1 as MDHEN and CDR2 as SYDVKM. CDR3 amino acids: CASSPRSPMGNEQFF.